Below, 21 T cell receptor beta chains from the same sample are listed, as sequenced in a study of cytomegalovirus exposure and HLA in healthy donors. The PCR used 60 Vbeta and 13 Jbeta primers. The table came from immunoSEQ multiplex PCR; TCRdb's copy has only in-frame clones and leaves some out. Of some 160,000 clones listed, under 85% are singletons. What was sequenced was PBMCs. The source of these receptors is a woman in her 30s in good health and CMV-seronegative.

V gene TRBV10-2 combines with J gene TRBJ1-6; D may be TRBD1 (5 bases). The CDR3 totals 15 residues. CDR1 and CDR2 from the germline V gene are WSHSY and SAAADI. V was cut by 6 bases and J by 10 bases, with 19 bases left in between. The CDR3 region is CASRPGFPLESPLHF. The CDR3 DNA is TGCGCCAGCAGACCAGGGTTCCCCCTTGAGTCACCCCTCCACTTT.

V is TRBV2 and J is TRBJ1-2; tentative D call: TRBD1 (5 bases). V gave up 6 bases and J gave up 8 bases, with 13 bases separating them. Germline-derived CDR1 and CDR2 are SNHLY and FYNNEI. CDR3 size: 12 residues. In nucleotides, the CDR3 is TGTGCCAGCAGAGCTCAGGGATCCGGCTACACCTTC. This gives the protein CASRAQGSGYTF.

This rearrangement joins TRBV6-5 to TRBJ2-5; the match to TRBD2 covers 8 bases. Germline V gene lookup returns CDR1 MNHEY and CDR2 SVGAGI. J gave up 5 bases and V 5 bases, and 7 bases lay outside the gene matches. The CDR3 contains 14 residues. CDR3: CASSTSGGGETQYF. The CDR3, as DNA: TGTGCCAGCAGTACTAGCGGAGGAGGGGAGACCCAGTACTTC.

J is TRBJ1-1 and V is TRBV5-6; D uncertain. Trimming stripped 2 bases from V and 3 bases from J, with 5 bases between. Germline CDR1 and CDR2: SGHDT and YYEEEE. The CDR3 loop spans 12 amino acids. In DNA, the CDR3 is TGTGCCAGCAGCTTACAATACACTGAAGCTTTCTTT. It yields the protein CASSLQYTEAFF.

This chain uses TRBV13 with TRBJ2-5; TRBD2 agrees at 10 bases. The V gene's germline CDR1 is PRHDT and CDR2 FYEKMQ (reference sequence). The CDR3 loop spans 15 amino acids. Trimming removed 0 bases from V and 5 bases from J; junction bases left unmatched: 3. CDR3 region: CASSLGPTSGETQYF. In DNA, the CDR3 is TGTGCCAGCAGCTTAGGCCCGACTAGCGGGGAGACCCAGTACTTC.

The chain recombines TRBV27 with TRBJ2-1; 11 positions match TRBD1. Losses at the gene ends were 4 bases for V and 4 bases for J; bases not matched to a gene: 6. This CDR3 region has 16 residues. Germline values: CDR1 MNHEY, CDR2 SMNVEV (reference sequence). The CDR3: CASSSLGQGAYNEQFF. CDR3 coding DNA: TGTGCCAGCAGTTCACTCGGACAGGGGGCTTACAATGAGCAGTTCTTC.

This chain links TRBV7-2 with TRBJ1-2; 12 bases agree with TRBD1. With V trimmed by 5 bases and J by 8 bases, 6 bases remained unmatched. Per germline, CDR1 SGHTA and CDR2 FQGNSA. The CDR3 covers 14 residues. In DNA form, the CDR3 reads TGTGCCAGCAGCGTGGGACAGGGGGCAAGCGGCTACACCTTC. This translates into CASSVGQGASGYTF.

The rearrangement links TRBV14 to TRBJ2-2; D gene unclear. Germline-derived CDR1 and CDR2 are SGHDN and FVKESK. This CDR3 region has 14 residues. The V end was cut by 4 bases, the J end by 0 bases, with 6 bases between. The CDR3, as DNA: TGTGCCAGCAGCCGGAGCTCGAACACCGGGGAGCTGTTTTTT. Protein product: CASSRSSNTGELFF.

To note about this clone: Germline is not matched at one junction end, which may reflect a read error. The genes are TRBV7-9 and TRBJ1-2; maybe TRBD1 (5 bases). The germline gives CDR1 SEHNR, CDR2 FQNEAQ (reference sequence). CDR3 length: 14 residues. The CDR3: CSSSSGGWTYGYTF. For the CDR3, the DNA is TGTTCCAGCAGCTCGGGGGGGTGGACCTATGGCTACACCTTC.

With respect to this clone: An end of the junction does not agree with germline; a read error may underlie this. V is TRBV19 and J is TRBJ1-2, with unresolved D. Per germline, CDR1 LNHDA and CDR2 SQIVND (reference sequence). CDR3 size: 13 residues. As DNA, the CDR3 is TGTGCCAGTAGTATATCCAGTAACTATGGCTACCCCTTC. It encodes CASSISSNYGYPF.

The chain is built from TRBV19 and TRBJ1-5, with D uncertain. Per the germline V gene, CDR1 is LNHDA and CDR2 is SQIVND (reference sequence). Deletions cut 3 bases from V and 0 bases from J, with 12 bases between. There are 16 residues in the CDR3. CDR3 nucleotides: TGTGCCAGTAGTATGGTGTCACCTAATAGCAATCAGCCCCAGCATTTT. Translating gives CASSMVSPNSNQPQHF. Variable domain in full (rest from reference TRBV19 and TRBJ1-5): DGGITQSPKYLFRKEGQNVTLSCEQNLNHDAMYWYRQDPGQGLRLIYYSQIVNDFQKGDIAEGYSVSREKKESFPLTVTSAQKNPTAFYLCASSMVSPNSNQPQHFGDGTRLSIL.

The chain combines TRBV25-1 with TRBJ1-2; 7 bases fit TRBD1. Trimming cost V 3 bases and J 4 bases; bases outside gene matches: 2. The CDR3 consists of 13 residues. Germline CDR1 reads MGHDK; CDR2 reads SYGVNS. CDR3 residues: CASSDNRGYGYTF. CDR3 sequence (DNA): TGTGCCAGCAGTGATAACAGGGGCTATGGCTACACCTTC.

The rearrangement uses TRBV5-6 and TRBJ2-6; a possible D gene is TRBD2 (7 bases). This CDR3 spans 18 amino acids. CDR1 SGHDT and CDR2 YYEEEE come from the germline V gene. Trimming cost V 4 bases and J 0 bases, with 17 bases left between them. CDR3 loop: CASSRSRGANSGANVLTF. CDR3 nucleotide sequence: TGTGCCAGCAGCCGATCTCGGGGGGCCAACTCTGGGGCCAACGTCCTGACTTTC.

A few counts support this clone. This chain connects TRBV30 to TRBJ2-7; D perhaps matches TRBD1 (6 bases). The germline gives CDR1 GTSNPN, CDR2 SVGIG (reference sequence). The V gene lost 2 bases and the J gene lost 7 bases, with 9 bases spanning the gap. This CDR3 contains 11 residues. The chain's CDR3 is CAWSRGKEQYF. The CDR3 nucleotides read TGTGCCTGGAGTAGGGGGAAAGAGCAGTACTTC.

J is TRBJ1-2 and V is TRBV7-9; D gene ambiguous. V was shortened by 6 bases and J by 2 bases, with 13 bases between the two germline ends. CDR3 length: 14 residues. Per the germline V gene, CDR1 is SEHNR and CDR2 is FQNEAQ (reference sequence). For the CDR3, the DNA is TGTGCCAGCAGTCTATACCCCCACAACTATGGCTACACCTTC. Translating it yields CASSLYPHNYGYTF.

This clone was observed a single time. The J gene is TRBJ1-2, the V gene TRBV7-6; D unresolved. Between the trimmed V and J ends, which lost 4 bases and 2 bases, there was a span of 11 bases. The CDR3 spans 14 residues. Germline CDR1 is SGHVS and CDR2 is FNYEAQ. CDR3 nucleotide sequence: TGTGCCAGCAGCTCTAGCCCGTTAAACTATGGCTACACCTTC. It translates to CASSSSPLNYGYTF.

As concerns this clone: A read error may account for a junction end that differs from germline. The rearrangement links TRBV7-7 to TRBJ1-3, with a possible D match to TRBD1 (5 bases). CDR1 SSHAT and CDR2 FNYEAQ come from the germline V gene (reference sequence). There are 15 residues in the CDR3. Written as DNA, the CDR3 is TGTGCTAGCAGCTTGGGCCAGGGCTCTGGAAACACCATATATTTT. Translation: CASSLGQGSGNTIYF.

The chain joins TRBV19 to TRBJ1-1, with TRBD1 as a possible D gene (5 bases). Germline CDR1 is LNHDA and CDR2 is SQIVND (reference sequence). Trimming took off 7 bases at V and 1 base at J, with 13 bases between the two ends. The CDR3 runs 14 residues. The chain's CDR3 is CASMLGPQNTEAFF. In DNA, the CDR3 is TGTGCCAGTATGTTGGGGCCGCAGAACACTGAAGCTTTCTTT.

The chain combines TRBV4-1 with TRBJ2-6; D not resolved. CDR1 is MGHRA and CDR2 is YSYEKL in the germline V gene. This CDR3 comprises 16 residues. V shed 0 bases and J shed 5 bases, with 11 bases lying between them. The CDR3 reads CASSQDREVRANVLTF. CDR3 coding DNA: TGCGCCAGCAGCCAAGATCGTGAGGTGAGGGCCAACGTCCTGACTTTC.

V is TRBV9 and J is TRBJ1-1, with D maybe TRBD1 (6 bases). Trimming removed 4 bases at V and 1 base at J, with 17 bases between. CDR1 is SGDLS, CDR2 YYNGEE, per germline. The CDR3 has 16 residues. The chain's CDR3 is CASSPTAGAANTEAFF. The CDR3 DNA reads TGTGCCAGCAGCCCTACGGCAGGGGCCGCGAACACTGAAGCTTTCTTT. Variable domain in full (rest from reference TRBV9 and TRBJ1-1): DSGVTQTPKHLITATGQRVTLRCSPRSGDLSVYWYQQSLDQGLQFLIQYYNGEERAKGNILERFSAQQFPDLHSELNLSSLELGDSALYFCASSPTAGAANTEAFFGQGTRLTVV.

V is TRBV19 and J is TRBJ1-3; TRBD1 is a possible D gene (5 bases). V was cut by 7 bases and J by 4 bases, with 20 bases left in between. The CDR3 is made up of 16 amino acids. Germline CDR1 is LNHDA and CDR2 is SQIVND (reference sequence). As DNA, the CDR3 is TGTGCCAGTAAAGGCTTCGAGGCGACAGTAGGAAACACCATATATTTT. This codes for CASKGFEATVGNTIYF.